The 10 T cell receptor beta chains given below trace back to one sample, sequenced in a study of T-cell reconstitution after alpha-beta-depleted transplantation in children. The TCRbeta library incorporated unique molecular identifiers. One entry per CDR3 protein results from TCRdb running MiXCR on the PCR reads. Of around 190,000 distinct CDR3 sequences in the sample, approximately 7% are singletons; the top ten hold approximately 6%. The sequencing used PBMCs, collected before TCRalphabeta/CD19-depleted stem cell transplant. The receptors shown here come from a boy younger than 10 with acute lymphoblastic leukemia, due to receive a stem cell transplant.

In this sample, this clonotype turned up many times. V and J are TRBV6-4 and TRBJ2-1; perhaps TRBD2 as D (5 bases). CDR1 is MRHNA and CDR2 is SNTAGT in the germline V gene. The CDR3 spans 17 residues. V lost 6 bases, J lost 4 bases, and 22 bases lay in between. In DNA form, the CDR3 reads TGTGCCAGCAGCTTGTTGAGGGTTTGGGAAGATTACAATGAGCAGTTCTTC. Amino acid sequence: CASSLLRVWEDYNEQFF.

This clonotype was recorded at least ten times. This chain links TRBV28 with TRBJ2-7; D is unresolved. The germline V and J ends were trimmed by 4 bases and 3 bases, with 10 bases remaining between them. CDR1 and CDR2 (germline): MDHEN, SYDVKM. CDR3 size: 13 residues. Here the CDR3 DNA reads TGTGCCAGCAGTTCCCTCCCCCTCTACGAGCAGTACTTC. This gives the protein CASSSLPLYEQYF.

The chain recombines TRBV12-3 or TRBV12-4 with TRBJ2-1; TRBD2 matches at 15 bases. V trimming: 4 bases; J trimming: 5 bases; junction bases outside the gene matches: 6. The CDR3 runs to 17 residues. As DNA, the CDR3 is TGTGCCAGCAGTTCTGGGGGACTAGCGGGAGGCAACAATGAGCAGTTCTTC. This translates into CASSSGGLAGGNNEQFF.

This clonotype was recorded a few times. A junction end diverges from the germline sequence, so it may reflect a read error. The DNA for the CDR3 is TGTGCCAGCAGCTTGCGGCTATTGACCAAGCGGTCCTACCATGAGCAGTTCTTC. Amino acids: CASSLRLLTKRSYHEQFF. The chain joins TRBV7-2 to TRBJ2-1; D perhaps matches TRBD2 (5 bases). Germline-derived CDR1 and CDR2 are SGHTA and FQGNSA. This CDR3 is built from 18 residues.

This clonotype was recorded at least ten times. The CDR3 DNA reads TGTGCCAGCAGGACTAGCGGGGGGTCTAAAAAAGAGTTCTTC. Its translation is CASRTSGGSKKEFF. The rearrangement joins TRBV12-3 or TRBV12-4 to TRBJ2-1; 13 bases are shared with TRBD2. V was clipped by 6 bases and J by 14 bases; unmatched bases: 10. The CDR3 loop spans 14 amino acids.

This clonotype was seen at least ten times. The chain links TRBV5-1 to TRBJ1-2, with a tentative D call TRBD1 (6 bases). Between the trimmed V and J ends, which lost 2 bases and 1 base, there was a span of 9 bases. Per the germline V gene, CDR1 is SGHRS and CDR2 is YFSETQ. This CDR3 is 14 amino acids long. CDR3 DNA sequence: TGCGCCAGCAGCTTTGGAGGGGGTAACTATGGCTACACCTTC. Protein sequence: CASSFGGGNYGYTF.

This clonotype was detected ten times or more. This chain joins TRBV3-1 and TRBJ2-7; D unresolved. CDR3 length: 13 residues. Trimming pared 0 bases from V and 7 bases from J, leaving 10 bases between. Germline V gene lookup returns CDR1 LGHDT and CDR2 YNNKEL (reference sequence). CDR3 protein: CASSQDIFLEQYF. The DNA for the CDR3 is TGTGCCAGCAGCCAAGATATCTTCTTGGAGCAGTACTTC.

This clonotype was seen ten or more times. The V gene is TRBV9, the J gene TRBJ2-2, with 12 nucleotides matching TRBD1. The CDR3 runs to 15 residues. With 6 bases clipped from V and 5 bases from J, the junction kept 5 bases outside the gene matches. Germline V gene sequence: CDR1 SGDLS, CDR2 YYNGEE. For the CDR3, the DNA is TGTGCCAGCACCCCGGGACAGGGGGCGACCGGGGAGCTGTTTTTT. Residues: CASTPGQGATGELFF.

This clonotype was detected ten times or more. The chain joins TRBV11-2 to TRBJ2-1, with D uncertain. The V end lost 3 bases, the J end lost 4 bases, and 10 bases lay between the germline ends. The CDR3 length is 14 residues. The V gene's germline CDR1 is SGHAT and CDR2 FQNNGV. This chain's CDR3 is CASSFLVQYNEQFF. The CDR3 bases are TGTGCCAGCAGCTTTTTGGTGCAATACAATGAGCAGTTCTTC.

A few counts support this clonotype. The rearrangement links TRBV25-1 to TRBJ2-3, with D tentatively TRBD2 (6 bases). The CDR3 loop spans 15 amino acids. Trimming removed 3 bases at V and 7 bases at J, with 17 bases between. The V gene's germline CDR1 is MGHDK and CDR2 SYGVNS. The CDR3 nucleotides read TGTGCCAGCAGTGAGGGGAACGCGGGGAGGAATACGCAGTATTTT. Translating gives CASSEGNAGRNTQYF.